The 14 T cell receptor beta chains given below trace back to one sample, sequenced in a study of cytomegalovirus exposure and HLA in healthy donors. PCR involved 60 Vbeta and 13 Jbeta primers. Method: immunoSEQ multiplex PCR; TCRdb's copy keeps in-frame clones and lacks some. The table includes 150,000 to 200,000 clones, roughly 85% detected once. The sequenced material came from PBMCs. Receptor source: a woman between 40 and 55 years old in good health and CMV-seronegative.

This chain joins TRBV4-3 and TRBJ2-7, with a possible D match to TRBD1 (6 bases). Deletions cut 4 bases from V and 0 bases from J, with 10 bases between. The CDR3 runs 14 residues. Looked up from germline, CDR1 is LGHNA and CDR2 is YSLEER. CDR3 sequence reads: CASSRSDSSYEQYF. The CDR3, as DNA: TGCGCCAGCAGCCGATCGGACAGCTCCTACGAGCAGTACTTC.

The rearrangement uses TRBV6-1 and TRBJ1-2; 9 bases map to TRBD1. J lost 4 bases, V lost 8 bases, and 5 bases had no gene match. Per germline, CDR1 MNHNS and CDR2 SASEGT. The CDR3 totals 13 residues. The CDR3 reads CASSDRGSYGYTF. CDR3 nucleotides: TGTGCCAGCTCGGACAGGGGAAGCTATGGCTACACCTTC.

This chain connects TRBV28 to TRBJ2-1, with D uncertain. The CDR3 totals 11 residues. In germline, CDR1 is MDHEN, CDR2 SYDVKM. Trimming shortened V by 6 bases and J by 10 bases, and 10 bases separated the two germline ends. The CDR3 DNA is TGTGCCAGCAGATACGCACGGGAGCAGTTCTTC. It is translated as CASRYAREQFF.

This clone was counted between two and nine times. This chain's CDR3 is CASSEQGARPSYEQYF. The CDR3 bases are TGTGCCAGCAGTGAACAGGGGGCCAGGCCCTCCTACGAGCAGTACTTC. The rearrangement links TRBV28 to TRBJ2-7; 9 nucleotides line up with TRBD1. Germline CDR1 and CDR2: MDHEN and SYDVKM. The CDR3 is 16 residues long. V shed 5 bases and J 0 bases; nucleotides not matched to a gene: 8.

The chain has TRBV10-3 and TRBJ1-2; 8 positions agree with TRBD1. In germline, CDR1 is ENHRY, CDR2 SYGVKD. CDR3 length: 14 amino acids. Trimming cost V 4 bases and J 8 bases; bases outside gene matches: 9. CDR3 protein: CAISGSGGARGYTF. As DNA, the CDR3 is TGTGCCATCAGTGGTTCAGGGGGCGCGAGGGGCTACACCTTC.

The chain uses TRBV28 and TRBJ1-3, with D possibly being TRBD1 (5 bases). V gave up 4 bases and J gave up 0 bases, with 10 bases separating them. Germline V lookup: CDR1 MDHEN, CDR2 SYDVKM. CDR3 length: 15 amino acids. The CDR3 DNA reads TGTGCCAGCAGTTCATCGGACACCTCTGGAAACACCATATATTTT. This gives the protein CASSSSDTSGNTIYF. The full variable domain, its missing parts supplied by reference TRBV28 and TRBJ1-3, is DVKVTQSSRYLVKRTGEKVFLECVQDMDHENMFWYRQDPGLGLRLIYFSYDVKMKEKGDIPEGYSVSREKKERFSLILESASTNQTSMYLCASSSSDTSGNTIYFGEGSWLTVV.

This clone was found a few times. The V gene is TRBV19, the J gene TRBJ1-3; D may be TRBD1 (5 bases). This CDR3 region has 14 residues. Trimming took 6 bases from V and 0 from J, leaving 9 bases between them. The germline CDR1 and CDR2 sequences are LNHDA and SQIVND (reference sequence). The CDR3 here is CASRDNFSGNTIYF. CDR3 in DNA: TGTGCCAGTAGGGACAACTTCTCTGGAAACACCATATATTTT.

The gene calls are TRBV4-3 and TRBJ1-5, with D perhaps TRBD1 (5 bases). V lost 1 base to trimming and J lost 6 bases, with 10 bases between them. Germline V lookup: CDR1 LGHNA, CDR2 YSLEER. This CDR3 spans 14 amino acids. This CDR3 is CASSQGQGGQPQHF. CDR3 DNA sequence: TGCGCCAGCAGCCAAGGGCAGGGAGGTCAGCCCCAGCATTTT.

CDR3 amino acids: CASSIGGVTNTEAFF. The DNA for the CDR3 is TGTGCCAGTAGTATCGGGGGGGTTACGAACACTGAAGCTTTCTTT. This rearrangement joins TRBV19 to TRBJ1-1; TRBD1 might be the D (5 bases). CDR3 length: 15 amino acids. The germline gives CDR1 LNHDA, CDR2 SQIVND (reference sequence). Trimming took 3 bases from V and 1 from J, leaving 12 bases between them.

The rearrangement uses TRBV10-3 and TRBJ2-1; tentatively, D is TRBD1 (6 bases). Trimming left V 0 bases short and J 6 bases short, with 15 bases between. The CDR3 spans 16 residues. In germline, CDR1 is ENHRY, CDR2 SYGVKD. CDR3 in amino acids: CAISESKGGTGNEQFF. The CDR3 DNA sequence: TGTGCCATCAGTGAGTCTAAAGGGGGAACAGGCAATGAGCAGTTCTTC.

The chain is built from TRBV19 and TRBJ1-5; D is perhaps TRBD1 (6 bases). V dropped 9 bases and J dropped 6 bases, with 24 bases sitting between them. CDR3 length: 16 residues. The germline V gene encodes CDR1 LNHDA and CDR2 SQIVND (reference sequence). The CDR3 sequence is CASRFQGQGKSQPQHF. The CDR3 nucleotides read TGTGCCAGCCGATTCCAGGGCCAGGGGAAAAGTCAGCCCCAGCATTTT.

The rearrangement joins TRBV5-4 to TRBJ2-7; TRBD1 might be the D (6 bases). The V end was cut by 4 bases, the J end by 1 base, with 18 bases between. The CDR3 is 16 residues long. Germline CDR1 reads SGHNT; CDR2 reads YYREEE (reference sequence). CDR3 in amino acids: CASSRPQGSGSYEQYF. CDR3 sequence (DNA): TGTGCCAGCAGCCGTCCTCAGGGGTCGGGATCCTACGAGCAGTACTTC.

This rearrangement joins TRBV5-1 to TRBJ2-7, with D uncertain. Deletions cut 1 base from V and 1 base from J, with 9 bases between. CDR3 size: 14 residues. CDR1 and CDR2 (germline): SGHRS, YFSETQ. This CDR3 reads CASSLWSQSYEQYF. The CDR3 DNA is TGCGCCAGCAGCTTGTGGTCACAGTCCTACGAGCAGTACTTC.

This chain links TRBV5-1 with TRBJ2-1; TRBD2 agrees at 7 bases. The V segment lost 4 bases and the J segment 0 bases; nucleotides outside the gene matches: 4. The CDR3 runs to 15 residues. CDR1 is SGHRS, CDR2 YFSETQ, per germline. The CDR3 coding sequence is TGCGCCAGCAGCATAGCGGGCTTCTCCTACAATGAGCAGTTCTTC. It specifies CASSIAGFSYNEQFF.